The 10 T cell receptor beta chains below all came from one sample that was sequenced in a study of CD8 T cells in Susac syndrome. The RNA, 0.5 to 1 ug, was put through reverse transcription using random hexamers. MiXCR, applied by TCRdb to the immunoSEQ multiplex PCR reads, yields one record per CDR3 protein. The data contain over 150,000 distinct CDR3 sequences, about 95% of them seen just once; the ten biggest clones take up roughly 0.088%. Sequenced material: CD4+ T cells from PBMCs. The receptors shown here come from a human donor with multiple sclerosis.

V and J are TRBV29-1 and TRBJ2-5, with TRBD1 matching 10 bases. This CDR3 contains 13 residues. CDR1 and CDR2 from the germline V gene are SQVTM and ANQGSEA. V lost 4 bases to trimming and J lost 5 bases; unmatched junction nucleotides: 4. The DNA of the CDR3 is TGCAGCGTTGGGGACAGGGGAGGGGAGACCCAGTACTTC. It specifies CSVGDRGGETQYF.

This clonotype was counted once. The chain is built from TRBV27 and TRBJ1-1, with D possibly being TRBD1 (5 bases). The CDR3 contains 16 residues. The germline V gene has CDR1 MNHEY and CDR2 SMNVEV (reference sequence). Between the trimmed V and J ends, which lost 4 bases and 2 bases, there was a span of 17 bases. CDR3 nucleotide sequence: TGTGCCAGCAGTTCTACAGGCCGTACTCTAAACACTGAAGCTTTCTTT. Protein: CASSSTGRTLNTEAFF.

The chain uses TRBV29-1 and TRBJ1-3; no firm D call. V gave up 1 base and J gave up 0 bases, with 10 bases separating them. The germline V gene has CDR1 SQVTM and CDR2 ANQGSEA. CDR3 length: 15 amino acids. The CDR3 loop is CSVEVAGNSGNTIYF. The CDR3 nucleotides are TGCAGCGTTGAAGTAGCCGGGAACTCTGGAAACACCATATATTTT.

The chain carries TRBV3-1 and TRBJ1-1, with D perhaps TRBD1 (5 bases). Germline lookup yields CDR1 LGHDT and CDR2 YNNKEL (reference sequence). The CDR3 extends over 12 amino acids. The V gene lost 3 bases and the J gene lost 11 bases, with 13 bases spanning the gap. DNA of the CDR3: TGTGCCAGCAGCCACGGCTCTTGGGGGGCTTTCTTT. This encodes CASSHGSWGAFF.

The gene calls are TRBV27 and TRBJ2-1, with 15 bases identical to TRBD2. Losses at the gene ends were 5 bases for V and 8 bases for J; bases not matched to a gene: 10. Germline V gene sequence: CDR1 MNHEY, CDR2 SMNVEV (reference sequence). The CDR3 covers 17 residues. CDR3 in amino acids: CASSTPGTSGRKYEQFF. The CDR3 nucleotides are TGTGCCAGCAGTACCCCCGGGACTAGCGGGAGGAAGTATGAGCAGTTCTTC.

The CDR3 loop is CSAPPLAGGPGEQFF. The CDR3 bases are TGCAGTGCTCCTCCACTAGCGGGGGGGCCCGGTGAGCAGTTCTTC. This rearrangement joins TRBV20-1 to TRBJ2-1; the match to TRBD2 covers 13 bases. Germline CDR1 DFQATT, CDR2 SNEGSKA (reference sequence). Losses at the gene ends were 5 bases for V and 9 bases for J; bases not matched to a gene: 10. The CDR3 runs to 15 residues.

The chain carries TRBV2 and TRBJ2-5; D is possibly TRBD2 (5 bases). Per germline, CDR1 SNHLY and CDR2 FYNNEI. V lost 4 bases, J lost 5 bases, and 11 bases lay in between. CDR3 length: 13 amino acids. CDR3 sequence reads: CASSGQRWETQYF. The CDR3 DNA reads TGTGCCAGCAGTGGGCAGCGGTGGGAGACCCAGTACTTC.

The chain links TRBV29-1 to TRBJ1-1; D unresolved. Germline V gene lookup returns CDR1 SQVTM and CDR2 ANQGSEA. Trimming left V 7 bases short and J 1 base short, with 10 bases between. The CDR3 is made up of 12 amino acids. This CDR3 reads CSARNQNTEAFF. As DNA, the CDR3 is TGCAGCGCTCGAAACCAGAACACTGAAGCTTTCTTT.

The chain has TRBV5-1 and TRBJ2-7; 9 bases fit TRBD1. Germline V gene sequence: CDR1 SGHRS, CDR2 YFSETQ. J gave up 0 bases and V 6 bases, and 4 bases lay outside the gene matches. The CDR3 consists of 14 residues. CDR3 sequence (DNA): TGCGCCAGCACCGGACAGGGGATCTCCTACGAGCAGTACTTC. It codes for CASTGQGISYEQYF.

This clonotype came up once. The chain is built from TRBV12-3 or TRBV12-4 and TRBJ2-1; D is unresolved. CDR3 size: 12 residues. V lost 5 bases, J lost 15 bases, and 17 bases lay in between. CDR3: CASSTDPWVLFF. In nucleotides, the CDR3 is TGTGCCAGCAGTACGGACCCTTGGGTTCTGTTCTTC.